A selection of T cell receptor beta chains follows, all from one sample in a study of vaccination effects on CD4 cells after COVID-19. Method: immunoSEQ multiplex PCR; TCRdb's copy keeps in-frame clones and lacks some. The table lists roughly 45,000 clones, 65% to 70% of them singletons. These receptors have no known antigen. The sample consisted of CD4+ T cells from PBMCs cultured with a peptide pool, taken before COVID-19 vaccination. These TCRs come from a human donor who had a prior SARS-CoV-2 infection. The CDR3 runs from the conserved cysteine through the conserved F or W. A D gene is named only where the DNA matches it firmly. Part of the rows lack a size; the others show once, few, many or a class for expanded clones.

CDR3 length,J gene,clone size,V gene,D gene,CDR3 protein,CDR3 DNA
14,TRBJ1-1,.,TRBV5-1,.,CASSRMTGNTEAFF,TGCGCCAGCAGCAGAATGACCGGTAACACTGAAGCTTTCTTT
13,TRBJ1-5,.,TRBV6-5,.,CASGFSVDQPQHF,TGTGCCAGCGGGTTTTCGGTCGATCAGCCCCAGCATTTT
12,TRBJ1-2,.,TRBV19,.,CASNHINYGYTF,TGTGCCAGTAATCACATAAACTATGGCTACACCTTC
16,TRBJ2-5,.,TRBV5-8,TRBD2,CASSLWGTSGQETQYF,TGTGCCAGCAGCTTGTGGGGGACTAGCGGTCAAGAGACCCAGTACTTC
16,TRBJ2-3,.,TRBV5-1,.,CASSKRGGTPQDTQYF,TGCGCCAGCAGCAAGCGTGGGGGAACCCCCCAGGATACGCAGTATTTT
15,TRBJ1-2,.,TRBV5-5,TRBD1,CASSLGFGTGDGYTF,TGTGCCAGCAGCTTGGGTTTTGGGACAGGGGACGGCTACACCTTC
13,TRBJ1-5,.,TRBV12-3/TRBV12-4,.,CASTRDSNQPQHF,TGTGCCAGCACCCGGGACAGCAATCAGCCCCAGCATTTT
13,TRBJ2-1,.,TRBV9,.,CASSVGVGDEQFF,TGTGCCAGCAGCGTTGGGGTGGGCGATGAGCAGTTCTTC
17,TRBJ2-6,few,TRBV29-1,.,CSVEDWGDLSGANVLTF,TGCAGCGTTGAAGATTGGGGGGATCTCTCTGGGGCCAACGTCCTGACTTTC
16,TRBJ2-3,.,TRBV7-2,TRBD2,CASSPSLLAGVTAQYF,TGTGCCAGCAGCCCTAGCCTCCTAGCGGGGGTTACCGCGCAGTATTTT
13,TRBJ1-2,.,TRBV2,.,CASSQQGGWGYTF,TGTGCCAGCAGTCAACAGGGAGGGTGGGGCTACACCTTC
14,TRBJ1-1,.,TRBV5-1,.,CASSLTAGVTEAFF,TGCGCCAGCAGCTTGACAGCGGGGGTCACTGAAGCTTTCTTT
13,TRBJ2-7,.,TRBV7-2,TRBD2,CASSSPGGYEQYF,TGTGCCAGCAGCTCACCGGGAGGTTACGAGCAGTACTTC
16,TRBJ2-3,.,TRBV5-6,TRBD2,CASSIPWSGGARTQYF,TGTGCCAGCAGCATTCCGTGGAGCGGGGGGGCAAGAACGCAGTATTTT
14,TRBJ2-1,.,TRBV7-3,.,CASSLFGAYNEQFF,TGTGCCAGCAGCTTATTTGGGGCGTACAATGAGCAGTTCTTC
14,TRBJ1-5,.,TRBV6-2/TRBV6-3,.,CASSQRLTNQPQHF,TGTGCCAGCAGTCAAAGACTAACAAATCAGCCCCAGCATTTT
14,TRBJ1-1,.,TRBV19,.,CASSSVEWGTEAFF,TGTGCCAGTAGTAGCGTAGAGTGGGGCACTGAAGCTTTCTTT
14,TRBJ2-3,.,TRBV9,.,CASSRDTGLRGQYF,TGTGCCAGCAGCAGGGATACGGGGTTGCGGGGGCAGTATTTT
16,TRBJ2-1,.,TRBV6-6,.,CASSYPHGLPNNEQFF,TGTGCCAGCAGTTACCCCCATGGACTGCCGAACAATGAGCAGTTCTTC
14,TRBJ1-2,.,TRBV30,TRBD1,CAWSVTGAHYGYTF,TGTGCCTGGAGTGTTACAGGGGCTCACTATGGCTACACCTTC
12,TRBJ1-6,once,TRBV2,.,CASSEDPAPLHF,TGTGCCAGCAGTGAAGACCCGGCCCCCCTCCACTTT
12,TRBJ1-1,few,TRBV25-1,.,CASSDGSTEAFF,TGTGCCAGCAGTGACGGAAGCACTGAAGCTTTCTTT
11,TRBJ2-7,.,TRBV5-1,TRBD2,CASGVGGERYF,TGCGCCAGCGGAGTCGGGGGGGAGCGGTACTTC
17,TRBJ2-1,.,TRBV19,TRBD2,CASSGTSGSWLFNEQFF,TGTGCCAGTAGTGGGACTAGCGGGAGCTGGCTCTTTAATGAGCAGTTCTTC
14,TRBJ2-1,few,TRBV6-5,.,CASTLHGGGNEQFF,TGTGCCAGCACCCTACACGGGGGAGGCAATGAGCAGTTCTTC
13,TRBJ1-2,few,TRBV7-9,TRBD1,CASSSGQGYGYTF,TGTGCCAGCAGCTCGGGACAGGGCTATGGCTACACCTTC
18,TRBJ2-7,.,TRBV2,TRBD2,CASRGESFRLAGVREQYF,TGTGCCAGCAGGGGGGAGAGTTTCAGACTAGCGGGTGTTCGGGAGCAGTACTTC
14,TRBJ2-7,.,TRBV7-9,TRBD1,CASSLGDRVVEQYF,TGTGCCAGCAGCTTAGGGGACAGGGTGGTTGAGCAGTACTTC
14,TRBJ1-2,.,TRBV7-2,.,CASSLFDRWDGYTF,TGTGCCAGCAGCTTATTCGACAGGTGGGATGGCTACACCTTC
14,TRBJ2-2,.,TRBV7-2,.,CASSLDGATGELFF,TGTGCCAGCAGCTTGGACGGAGCCACCGGGGAGCTGTTTTTT
14,TRBJ2-3,few,TRBV2,.,CASSPGSSTDTQYF,TGTGCCAGCAGTCCCGGCAGCAGCACAGATACGCAGTATTTT
14,TRBJ2-2,few,TRBV6-4,TRBD1,CASSRQGNTGELFF,TGTGCCAGCAGCAGACAGGGGAACACCGGGGAGCTGTTTTTT
17,TRBJ2-7,.,TRBV19,TRBD2,CASSAAWGLAGVYEQYF,TGTGCCAGTAGCGCTGCCTGGGGACTAGCGGGGGTATACGAGCAGTACTTC
15,TRBJ2-3,.,TRBV3-1/TRBV3-2,TRBD2,CASSLSGVETDTQYF,TGTGCCAGCAGCCTAAGCGGGGTTGAAACAGATACGCAGTATTTT
13,TRBJ1-3,.,TRBV21-1,.,CASRKTGGNTIYF,TGTGCCAGCAGAAAGACAGGTGGAAACACCATATATTTT
13,TRBJ2-7,.,TRBV15,.,CATSRDSTYEQYF,TGTGCCACCAGCAGGGACAGCACCTACGAGCAGTACTTC
12,TRBJ2-3,.,TRBV19,.,CASIGLDGTQYF,TGTGCCAGTATTGGGTTGGATGGTACGCAGTATTTT
16,TRBJ2-5,.,TRBV15,TRBD1,CATSSRTGVIGETQYF,TGTGCCACCAGCTCTCGGACAGGGGTTATTGGGGAGACCCAGTACTTC
14,TRBJ2-1,few,TRBV4-1,.,CASRLTAGGHEQFF,TGCGCCAGCCGATTGACCGCGGGTGGCCATGAGCAGTTCTTC
14,TRBJ1-1,once,TRBV11-3,.,CASSFNRENTEAFF,TGTGCCAGCAGCTTCAACAGGGAGAACACTGAAGCTTTCTTT
15,TRBJ1-6,.,TRBV10-3,.,CAITSGAQGKSPLHF,TGTGCCATCACCTCAGGTGCCCAGGGGAAATCACCCCTCCACTTT
14,TRBJ2-3,many,TRBV29-1,TRBD2,CSVLGLAGVYTQYF,TGCAGCGTCCTAGGACTAGCGGGAGTTTATACGCAGTATTTT
14,TRBJ1-4,once,TRBV28,TRBD1,CASSPTGVNEKLFF,TGTGCCAGCAGTCCAACAGGGGTCAATGAAAAACTGTTTTTT
17,TRBJ2-7,.,TRBV5-4,TRBD2,CASSAGTSGGAKAGQYF,TGTGCCAGCAGCGCAGGGACTAGCGGGGGGGCTAAGGCAGGGCAGTACTTC
17,TRBJ2-5,.,TRBV28,.,CASSSLPGRDASETQYF,TGTGCCAGCAGTTCTTTGCCGGGGCGGGACGCGTCAGAGACCCAGTACTTC
16,TRBJ1-2,.,TRBV25-1,TRBD1,CASSDPRTGGVYGYTF,TGTGCCAGCAGTGATCCGCGGACAGGGGGCGTCTATGGCTACACCTTC
15,TRBJ1-4,.,TRBV7-9,TRBD1,CASSFWGQGGEKLFF,TGTGCCAGCAGCTTTTGGGGACAGGGAGGGGAAAAACTGTTTTTT
19,TRBJ2-7,few,TRBV24-1,.,CATSAPQGRDGHHTYEQYF,TGTGCCACCAGTGCCCCTCAGGGGCGGGATGGACATCACACCTACGAGCAGTACTTC
20,TRBJ2-1,.,TRBV11-3,TRBD2,CASSLPDRGLAGGPRNEQFF,TGTGCCAGCAGCCTCCCCGACCGGGGTCTAGCGGGAGGGCCGCGGAATGAGCAGTTCTTC
15,TRBJ1-2,.,TRBV7-8,TRBD1,CASSRRQGSVQGYTF,TGTGCCAGCAGCCGGCGACAGGGATCGGTACAGGGCTACACCTTC
15,TRBJ2-7,.,TRBV9,TRBD1,CASSAQTGELDEQYF,TGTGCCAGCAGCGCCCAGACAGGGGAGTTGGACGAGCAGTACTTC
17,TRBJ1-5,.,TRBV28,.,CASSLWGAGDSNQPQHF,TGTGCCAGCAGTTTATGGGGGGCCGGGGACAGCAATCAGCCCCAGCATTTT
15,TRBJ2-5,.,TRBV18,.,CASSPDADAGETQYF,TGTGCCAGCTCACCGGATGCGGACGCGGGAGAGACCCAGTACTTC
17,TRBJ1-6,.,TRBV18,.,CASSVLGRAEDNSPLHF,TGTGCCAGCTCAGTACTAGGCAGGGCGGAAGATAATTCACCCCTCCACTTT